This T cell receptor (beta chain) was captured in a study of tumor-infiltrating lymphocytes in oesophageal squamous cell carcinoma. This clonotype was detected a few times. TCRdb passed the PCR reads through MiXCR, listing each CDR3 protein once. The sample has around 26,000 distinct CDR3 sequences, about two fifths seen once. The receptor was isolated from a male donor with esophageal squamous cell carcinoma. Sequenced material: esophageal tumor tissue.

As DNA, the CDR3 is TGTGCCAGCAGCTTAGGAGACGGGGCGGCGGATACGCAGTATTTT. Protein: CASSLGDGAADTQYF. The V call is TRBV7-8, the J call TRBJ2-3; D may correspond to TRBD1 or TRBD2 (5 bases each). The CDR3 is 15 residues long. The V end was cut by 1 base, the J end by 6 bases, with 14 bases between. Germline V CDR1 and CDR2: SGHVS, FQNEAQ.